This T cell receptor (beta chain) was sequenced for a study of cytomegalovirus exposure and HLA in healthy donors. Broader study findings: Per published accounts, TCR beta sequences correctly predicted the HLA-A and HLA-B alleles of most subjects.

Germline CDR1 SNHLY, CDR2 FYNNEI. The CDR3 extends over 18 amino acids. Trimming took 8 bases from V and 1 from J; bases not matched to a gene: 17. Note on this clone: Its matching antigen is unknown.

The PCR used 60 Vbeta and 13 Jbeta primers. Produced via immunoSEQ multiplex PCR; TCRdb's table is partial and in-frame only. Of around 110,000 clones listed, around 81% are singletons. This TCR was recovered from a woman aged 25-40 years in good health and CMV-seronegative. The chain recombines TRBV2 with TRBJ2-5; 9 bases agree with TRBD2. The sample was PBMCs. CDR3 loop: CASGLGLAGLRGQETQYF. The CDR3 nucleotides read TGTGCCAGCGGACTAGGGCTAGCGGGACTAAGAGGCCAAGAGACCCAGTACTTC.